This passage covers 27 T cell receptor beta chains from one sample sequenced in a study of T cells in narcolepsy (dated by TCRdb to the late 2010s). The library was obtained by the immunoSEQ multiplex PCR assay. This is the immuneACCESS table as TCRdb keeps it, with only in-frame sequences that have V and J called. A part of the clones is gone; compared with another copy, unresolved V genes explain less than half, and the rest is unexplained. This sample lists about 37,000 clones; 80% were detected once. About 0.95% of the sample is in the top ten clones. The sequenced material came from memory (CD45RA-) CD4+ T cells from blood. Sample cell subset or site, as interpreted from the label and publication: memory T cells sorted ex vivo from peripheral blood. The source is a human donor in good health.

This chain uses TRBV11-1 with TRBJ2-3; D not resolved. V was clipped by 2 bases and J by 0 bases, with 9 bases between them. Germline V lookup: CDR1 SGHAT, CDR2 FQDESV (reference sequence). The CDR3 extends over 15 amino acids. The CDR3 here is CASSLRAASTDTQYF. CDR3 bases: TGTGCCAGCAGCTTAAGGGCAGCTAGCACAGATACGCAGTATTTT. Combining the CDR3 with reference TRBV11-1 and TRBJ2-3 gives the whole variable domain EAEVAQSPRYKITEKSQAVAFWCDPISGHATLYWYRQILGQGPELLVQFQDESVVDDSQLPKDRFSAERLKGVDSTLKIQPAELGDSAMYLCASSLRAASTDTQYFGPGTRLTVL.

This rearrangement joins TRBV7-8 to TRBJ2-5, with D maybe TRBD2 (5 bases). V lost 1 base, J lost 11 bases, and 17 bases lay in between. The germline V gene encodes CDR1 SGHVS and CDR2 FQNEAQ. This CDR3 has 14 residues. The CDR3 DNA sequence: TGTGCCAGCAGCTTAGATGCTTCCTCTGGGGAGCAGTACTTC. It encodes CASSLDASSGEQYF.

This chain connects TRBV4-3 to TRBJ2-1; 12 nucleotides align to TRBD2. CDR3 length equals 16 residues. Germline values: CDR1 LGHNA, CDR2 YSLEER. V shed 0 bases, J shed 6 bases, and the junction held 3 bases outside the gene matches. CDR3 sequence: CASSQDMGLAGNEQFF. CDR3 DNA: TGCGCCAGCAGCCAAGATATGGGACTAGCGGGCAATGAGCAGTTCTTC.

This clone came up a few times. This chain links TRBV28 with TRBJ1-5, with D uncertain. CDR1 and CDR2 from the germline V gene are MDHEN and SYDVKM. The CDR3 has 14 amino acids. V dropped 11 bases and J dropped 4 bases, with 18 bases sitting between them. The chain's CDR3 is CAARRSSLNQPQHF. In nucleotides, the CDR3 is TGTGCCGCCCGACGTTCCAGTTTGAATCAGCCCCAGCATTTT. The whole variable domain, remainder taken from reference TRBV28 and TRBJ1-5, is DVKVTQSSRYLVKRTGEKVFLECVQDMDHENMFWYRQDPGLGLRLIYFSYDVKMKEKGDIPEGYSVSREKKERFSLILESASTNQTSMYLCAARRSSLNQPQHFGDGTRLSIL.

The V call is TRBV6-1, the J call TRBJ2-5, with a tentative D call TRBD1 (7 bases). The CDR3 covers 12 residues. The germline CDR1 and CDR2 sequences are MNHNS and SASEGT. The ends were cut back, 6 bases at V and 5 bases at J, with 10 bases in the middle. The DNA of the CDR3 is TGTGCCAGCAGACAGGGGAGGGAGACCCAGTACTTC. Protein product: CASRQGRETQYF.

The chain is built from TRBV7-3 and TRBJ2-1, with D uncertain. This CDR3 spans 13 amino acids. The germline gives CDR1 SGHTA, CDR2 FQGTGA. The V and J ends lost 0 bases and 8 bases respectively, with 8 bases between them. The CDR3 region is CASSLTLVDEQFF. DNA for the CDR3: TGTGCCAGCAGCTTAACTTTGGTGGATGAGCAGTTCTTC.

The CDR3 nucleotides read TGTGCCAGCAGCCAAGACCCTGGAGTAGCGCTCTACAATGAGCAGTTCTTC. This gives the protein CASSQDPGVALYNEQFF. The chain combines TRBV4-2 with TRBJ2-1; tentatively, D is TRBD2 (5 bases). Trimming shortened V by 0 bases and J by 3 bases, and 15 bases separated the two germline ends. CDR3 size: 17 residues. Germline V CDR1 and CDR2: LGHNA, YNFKEQ.

V is TRBV6-6 and J is TRBJ2-7, with 9 positions matching TRBD1. Per the germline V gene, CDR1 is MNHNY and CDR2 is SVGAGI (reference sequence). J was trimmed by 6 bases and V by 0 bases; bases with no gene match: 3. There are 14 residues in the CDR3. The CDR3 loop reads CASSYSGTGTEQYF. Written as DNA, the CDR3 is TGTGCCAGCAGTTACTCCGGGACAGGGACCGAGCAGTACTTC.

The V gene is TRBV6-5, the J gene TRBJ1-5, with 7 bases lining up with TRBD1. The CDR3 totals 14 residues. The ends lost 10 bases at V and 3 bases at J; junction bases unmatched: 9. From germline, CDR1 is MNHEY and CDR2 SVGAGI. The CDR3 is CATLGQPNNQPQHF. DNA of the CDR3: TGTGCCACCCTGGGACAGCCCAACAATCAGCCCCAGCATTTT.

The rearrangement links TRBV7-2 to TRBJ2-5; 10 bases map to TRBD1. CDR1 and CDR2 (germline): SGHTA, FQGNSA. The length of the CDR3 is 15 residues. V shed 3 bases and J 4 bases; nucleotides not matched to a gene: 5. The CDR3 bases are TGTGCCAGCAGCTTGGACAGGGGGTCTGGAGAGACCCAGTACTTC. Its translation: CASSLDRGSGETQYF. Full variable domain (rest looked up from reference TRBV7-2 and TRBJ2-5): GAGVSQSPSNKVTEKGKDVELRCDPISGHTALYWYRQSLGQGLEFLIYFQGNSAPDKSGLPSDRFSAERTGGSVSTLTIQRTQQEDSAVYLCASSLDRGSGETQYFGPGTRLLVL.

V usage is TRBV27 and J usage is TRBJ2-1, with D maybe TRBD2 (6 bases). V was clipped by 5 bases and J by 6 bases, with 14 bases between them. CDR1 is MNHEY, CDR2 SMNVEV, per germline (reference sequence). CDR3 size: 14 residues. The CDR3 bases are TGTGCCAGCAGTACCCAACGGGGGAGCAATGAGCAGTTCTTC. Translated, it gives CASSTQRGSNEQFF.

The V gene is TRBV9, the J gene TRBJ2-3, with 8 bases matching TRBD2. The CDR3 totals 14 residues. J was trimmed by 1 base and V by 5 bases; bases with no gene match: 3. In germline, CDR1 is SGDLS, CDR2 YYNGEE. This chain's CDR3 is CASSLAGRTDTQYF. In DNA, the CDR3 is TGTGCCAGCAGTCTAGCGGGCCGCACAGATACGCAGTATTTT.

The V gene is TRBV5-8, the J gene TRBJ2-2; maybe TRBD1 (6 bases). The ends were cut back, 1 base at V and 3 bases at J, with 10 bases in the middle. This CDR3 is 15 amino acids long. CDR1 is SGHTS and CDR2 is YDEGEE in the germline V gene. The CDR3 bases are TGTGCCAGCAGCTTGTACAGGGCGCACACCGGGGAGCTGTTTTTT. Protein: CASSLYRAHTGELFF.

This chain connects TRBV6-5 to TRBJ2-7; 14 bases align to TRBD2. The CDR3 totals 14 residues. V was clipped by 5 bases and J by 6 bases; unmatched bases: 3. Germline V gene lookup returns CDR1 MNHEY and CDR2 SVGAGI. In DNA, the CDR3 is TGTGCCAGCAGTCGCGGGACTAGCGGGAGCGAGCAGTACTTC. Amino acids: CASSRGTSGSEQYF.

This clone came up once. V usage is TRBV7-2 and J usage is TRBJ2-3; possible D gene TRBD2, 5 bases. Trimming cost V 5 bases and J 1 base, with 19 bases left between them. Germline CDR1 reads SGHTA; CDR2 reads FQGNSA. The CDR3 length is 17 residues. The CDR3 loop reads CASSPRPPDSGTDTQYF. The CDR3 bases are TGTGCCAGCAGCCCCAGACCTCCGGACTCGGGCACAGATACGCAGTATTTT.

The chain joins TRBV28 to TRBJ1-2; D not certain. The CDR3 spans 14 residues. The V gene's germline CDR1 is MDHEN and CDR2 SYDVKM. The V end lost 1 base, the J end lost 0 bases, and 6 bases lay between the germline ends. The CDR3 here is CASSLFGSNYGYTF. In DNA, the CDR3 is TGTGCCAGCAGTTTATTTGGTTCTAACTATGGCTACACCTTC.

This clone was seen once. The V call is TRBV2, the J call TRBJ1-6; 8 nucleotides match TRBD1. Trimming took 10 bases from V and 8 from J; bases not matched to a gene: 13. Germline V gene sequence: CDR1 SNHLY, CDR2 FYNNEI. CDR3 size: 15 residues. As DNA, the CDR3 is TGTGCCACTTCTCCCCGGGGACAGGCATATTCACCCCTCCACTTT. Residues: CATSPRGQAYSPLHF.

V and J are TRBV7-9 and TRBJ1-6, with a possible D match to TRBD1 (5 bases). V was trimmed by 1 base and J by 0 bases, leaving 13 bases between them. From germline, CDR1 is SEHNR and CDR2 FQNEAQ (reference sequence). CDR3 length: 18 residues. DNA for the CDR3: TGTGCCAGCAGCTTAGGTCAGGGCGGGAGCTCCTATAATTCACCCCTCCACTTT. Encoded protein: CASSLGQGGSSYNSPLHF. The full variable domain, with the rest looked up from reference TRBV7-9 and TRBJ1-6, is DTGVSQNPRHKITKRGQNVTFRCDPISEHNRLYWYRQTLGQGPEFLTYFQNEAQLEKSRLLSDRFSAERPKGSFSTLEIQRTEQGDSAMYLCASSLGQGGSSYNSPLHFGNGTRLTVT.

V gene TRBV5-1 combines with J gene TRBJ2-3; TRBD1 agrees at 8 bases. The germline V gene has CDR1 SGHRS and CDR2 YFSETQ. This CDR3 spans 17 amino acids. Trimming at V came to 4 bases and at J to 3 bases, leaving 13 bases not matched to a gene. The DNA for the CDR3 is TGCGCCAGCAGCACAAAATGGACAGGGATACGTACAGATACGCAGTATTTT. Translating gives CASSTKWTGIRTDTQYF.

This clone has a handful of counts. The chain recombines TRBV19 with TRBJ1-5; D gene ambiguous. This CDR3 has 15 amino acids. V was trimmed by 0 bases and J by 2 bases, leaving 8 bases between them. Germline lookup yields CDR1 LNHDA and CDR2 SQIVND (reference sequence). CDR3 sequence reads: CASSIDPRGNQPQHF. In DNA form, the CDR3 reads TGTGCCAGTAGTATAGACCCCAGAGGCAATCAGCCCCAGCATTTT.

This chain links TRBV4-1 with TRBJ2-5, with D perhaps matching TRBD1 or TRBD2 (6 bases each). V dropped 3 bases and J dropped 5 bases, with 19 bases sitting between them. The CDR3 runs to 16 residues. Germline loops: CDR1 MGHRA, CDR2 YSYEKL. DNA for the CDR3: TGCGCCAGCAGCCAGGGGGGTGACAGGCGGCCTGAGACCCAGTACTTC. It is translated as CASSQGGDRRPETQYF.

This clone appeared once. J is TRBJ2-1 and V is TRBV5-5, with D hard to call. V was shortened by 2 bases and J by 7 bases, with 10 bases between the two germline ends. The CDR3 runs to 13 residues. In germline, CDR1 is SGHKS, CDR2 YYEKEE (reference sequence). The CDR3 nucleotides read TGTGCCAGCAGCTTTGGGCCTTTTAATGAGCAGTTCTTC. This encodes CASSFGPFNEQFF.

The chain has TRBV27 and TRBJ2-7, with D perhaps given as TRBD1 or TRBD2 (5 bases each). The CDR3 has 12 amino acids. V was pared by 10 bases and J by 2 bases, with 12 bases between. CDR1 and CDR2 (germline): MNHEY, SMNVEV (reference sequence). This CDR3 reads CATRDRTYEQYF. The DNA of the CDR3 is TGTGCCACCCGGGACCGGACCTACGAGCAGTACTTC.

CDR3: CASSKPGSVF. For the CDR3, the DNA is TGTGCCAGCAGCAAACCGGGCTCGGTCTTC. The V gene is TRBV21-1, the J gene TRBJ1-2. TRBV21-1 is a pseudogene. The CDR3 loop spans 10 amino acids.

The rearrangement links TRBV7-3 to TRBJ1-2, with D maybe TRBD1 (5 bases). The CDR3 is 18 amino acids. V shed 1 base and J shed 2 bases, with 20 bases lying between them. Germline CDR1 reads SGHTA; CDR2 reads FQGTGA. The CDR3 spells CASSLIPVQGSFNYGYTF. In nucleotides, the CDR3 is TGTGCCAGCAGCTTAATTCCGGTCCAGGGTTCCTTCAACTATGGCTACACCTTC.

J is TRBJ1-1 and V is TRBV19; D remains ambiguous. Per germline, CDR1 LNHDA and CDR2 SQIVND (reference sequence). This CDR3 has 13 residues. The V end lost 10 bases, the J end lost 7 bases, and 19 bases lay between the germline ends. For the CDR3, the DNA is TGTGCCACCTCGACGGATCAGTTCGGTGAAGCTTTCTTT. This codes for CATSTDQFGEAFF. The full variable domain, its missing parts supplied by reference TRBV19 and TRBJ1-1, is DGGITQSPKYLFRKEGQNVTLSCEQNLNHDAMYWYRQDPGQGLRLIYYSQIVNDFQKGDIAEGYSVSREKKESFPLTVTSAQKNPTAFYLCATSTDQFGEAFFGQGTRLTVV.

In its sample, this clone was seen a few times. The chain has TRBV19 and TRBJ1-4; D is ambiguous. Germline-derived CDR1 and CDR2 are LNHDA and SQIVND (reference sequence). Trimming took off 3 bases at V and 12 bases at J, with 14 bases between the two ends. This CDR3 comprises 13 residues. CDR3 sequence reads: CASSMGSPVELFF. DNA of the CDR3: TGTGCCAGTAGTATGGGATCTCCCGTAGAACTGTTTTTT.